This TCR beta chain was obtained from a study of T-cell memory formation after mild COVID-19. The wider study: Each donor largely had its own TCR clusters. Overall study results and limits: The appearance of some responding clones in pre-infection memory suggested that cross-reactive memory joined. CD4/CD8 balance characterized clones contracting day 15 to 85, and CD4+ skew characterized later expanders.

This clonotype was recorded a few times. Its antigen is still unknown. Trimming stripped 2 bases from V and 7 bases from J, with 11 bases between. The germline V gene encodes CDR1 GTSNPN and CDR2 SVGIG (reference sequence). The CDR3 is 13 residues long. From 5'RACE with constant-segment primers came TCR alpha and TCR beta cDNA libraries that carried sample barcodes and UMIs. TCRdb used MiXCR to reprocess the 5' RACE reads, holding one entry per CDR3 protein. The data show about 210,000 distinct CDR3 sequences, with around 30% seen just once and about an eighth held by the top ten. The sequence derives from an adult woman who had mild COVID-19 (a few samples of this study predate the infection). Cell type and time point are not known. Sequences were obtained from PBMCs or a T cell subset sorted from them (not recorded which). This sequence joins TRBV30 and TRBJ2-2; D gene ambiguous. The CDR3 region has the DNA TGTGCCTGGAGTCCATTCCCCCTCGGGGAGCTGTTTTTT. Protein sequence: CAWSPFPLGELFF.